This T cell receptor (beta chain) was sequenced for a study of blood T cells in healthy people across ages. The use of a sample-barcoded 5' primer and a J-beta primer mix characterized a second PCR of about 7 to 12 cycles. Every cDNA molecule bore a tag from a template-switch adaptor containing 12 random nucleotides. TCRdb reprocessed the 5' RACE reads via MiXCR and lists one record per CDR3 protein. The sample records more than 900,000 distinct CDR3 sequences, 25% to 30% being singletons. This clonotype has only one observation. The ends were cut back, 5 bases at V and 7 bases at J, with 11 bases in the middle. This CDR3 is 13 amino acids long. Germline V CDR1 and CDR2: MDHEN, SYDVKM. A further study also used this sample, focusing on T cells of mothers and their children.

This clonotype originated in a woman between 40 and 50 years old in good health. The rearrangement links TRBV28 to TRBJ1-4; no clear D. Sequencing input: blood. The DNA for the CDR3 is TGTGCCAGCAGTCCAGTTGGAGGTGAAAAACTGTTTTTT. Translating it yields CASSPVGGEKLFF.